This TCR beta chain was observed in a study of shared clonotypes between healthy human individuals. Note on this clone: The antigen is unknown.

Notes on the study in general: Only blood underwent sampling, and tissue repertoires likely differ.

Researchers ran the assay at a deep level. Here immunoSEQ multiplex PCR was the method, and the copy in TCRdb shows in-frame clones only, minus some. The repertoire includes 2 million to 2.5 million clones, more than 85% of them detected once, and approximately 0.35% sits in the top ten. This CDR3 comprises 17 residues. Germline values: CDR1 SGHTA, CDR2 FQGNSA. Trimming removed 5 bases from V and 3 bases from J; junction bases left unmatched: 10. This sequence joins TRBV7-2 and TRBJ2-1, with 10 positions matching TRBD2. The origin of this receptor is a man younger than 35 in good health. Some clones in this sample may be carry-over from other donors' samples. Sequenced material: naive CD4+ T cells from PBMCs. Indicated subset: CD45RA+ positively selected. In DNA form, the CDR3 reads TGTGCCAGCAGCCCGACGGCTAGCGGGAGTTTCTACAATGAGCAGTTCTTC. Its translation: CASSPTASGSFYNEQFF.